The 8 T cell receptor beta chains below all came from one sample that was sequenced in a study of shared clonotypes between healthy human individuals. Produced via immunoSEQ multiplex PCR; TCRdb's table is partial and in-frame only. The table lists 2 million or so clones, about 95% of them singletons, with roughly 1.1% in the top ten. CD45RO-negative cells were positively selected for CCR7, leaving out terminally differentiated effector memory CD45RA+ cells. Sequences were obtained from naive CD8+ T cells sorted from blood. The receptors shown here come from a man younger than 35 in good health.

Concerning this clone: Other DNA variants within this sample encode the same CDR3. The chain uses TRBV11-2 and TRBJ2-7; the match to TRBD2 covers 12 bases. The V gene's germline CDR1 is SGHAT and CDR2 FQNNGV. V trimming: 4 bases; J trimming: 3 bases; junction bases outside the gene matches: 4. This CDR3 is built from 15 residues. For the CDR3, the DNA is TGTGCCAGCAGCTCGCCGACTAGCGGGAGCTACGAGCAGTACTTC. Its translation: CASSSPTSGSYEQYF.

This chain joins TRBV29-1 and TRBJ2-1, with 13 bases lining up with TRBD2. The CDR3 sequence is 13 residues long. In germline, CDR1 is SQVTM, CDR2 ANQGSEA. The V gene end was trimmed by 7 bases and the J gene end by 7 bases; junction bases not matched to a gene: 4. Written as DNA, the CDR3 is TGCAGCGCGGGACTAGCGGGACGTAATGAGCAGTTCTTC. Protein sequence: CSAGLAGRNEQFF.

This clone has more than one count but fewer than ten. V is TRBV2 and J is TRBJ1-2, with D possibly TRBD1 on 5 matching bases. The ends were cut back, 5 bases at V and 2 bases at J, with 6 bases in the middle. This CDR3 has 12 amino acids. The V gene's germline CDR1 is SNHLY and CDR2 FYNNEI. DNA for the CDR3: TGTGCCAGCAGTTCAGGGAACTATGGCTACACCTTC. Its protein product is CASSSGNYGYTF.

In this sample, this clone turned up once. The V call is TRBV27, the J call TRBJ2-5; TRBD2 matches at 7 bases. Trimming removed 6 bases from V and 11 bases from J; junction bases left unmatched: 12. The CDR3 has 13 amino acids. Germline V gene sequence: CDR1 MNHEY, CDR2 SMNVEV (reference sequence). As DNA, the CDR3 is TGTGCCAGCAGCCAAGCGGGGCGGCGCCGTCAGTACTTC. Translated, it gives CASSQAGRRRQYF.

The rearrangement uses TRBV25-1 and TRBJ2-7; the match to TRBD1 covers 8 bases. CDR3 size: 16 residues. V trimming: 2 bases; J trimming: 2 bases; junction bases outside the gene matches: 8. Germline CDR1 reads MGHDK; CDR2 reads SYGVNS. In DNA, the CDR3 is TGTGCCAGCAGTGAAGGCCCCGGGACAGGACCCTACGAGCAGTACTTC. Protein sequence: CASSEGPGTGPYEQYF.

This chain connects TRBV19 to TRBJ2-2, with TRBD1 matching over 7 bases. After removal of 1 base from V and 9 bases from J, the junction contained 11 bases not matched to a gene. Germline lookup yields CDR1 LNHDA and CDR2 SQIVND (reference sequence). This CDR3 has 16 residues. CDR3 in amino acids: CASSIGQGLRARELFF. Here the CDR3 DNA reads TGTGCCAGTAGTATAGGACAGGGCCTGAGGGCCCGGGAGCTGTTTTTT.

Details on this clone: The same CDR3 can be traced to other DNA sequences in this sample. The CDR3 coding sequence is TGCGCCAGCAGCCAGGGAACTAACTACGAGCAGTACTTC. Amino acid sequence: CASSQGTNYEQYF. The chain recombines TRBV4-1 with TRBJ2-7; D call uncertain. The V gene lost 3 bases and the J gene lost 3 bases, with 9 bases spanning the gap. Germline assignment: CDR1 MGHRA and CDR2 YSYEKL. The CDR3 has 13 residues.

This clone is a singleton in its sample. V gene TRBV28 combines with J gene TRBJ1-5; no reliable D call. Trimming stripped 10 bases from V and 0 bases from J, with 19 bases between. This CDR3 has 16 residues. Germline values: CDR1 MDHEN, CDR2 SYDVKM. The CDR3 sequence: CATTVWWRDSNQPQHF. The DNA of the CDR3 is TGTGCCACCACAGTTTGGTGGCGGGATAGCAATCAGCCCCAGCATTTT.